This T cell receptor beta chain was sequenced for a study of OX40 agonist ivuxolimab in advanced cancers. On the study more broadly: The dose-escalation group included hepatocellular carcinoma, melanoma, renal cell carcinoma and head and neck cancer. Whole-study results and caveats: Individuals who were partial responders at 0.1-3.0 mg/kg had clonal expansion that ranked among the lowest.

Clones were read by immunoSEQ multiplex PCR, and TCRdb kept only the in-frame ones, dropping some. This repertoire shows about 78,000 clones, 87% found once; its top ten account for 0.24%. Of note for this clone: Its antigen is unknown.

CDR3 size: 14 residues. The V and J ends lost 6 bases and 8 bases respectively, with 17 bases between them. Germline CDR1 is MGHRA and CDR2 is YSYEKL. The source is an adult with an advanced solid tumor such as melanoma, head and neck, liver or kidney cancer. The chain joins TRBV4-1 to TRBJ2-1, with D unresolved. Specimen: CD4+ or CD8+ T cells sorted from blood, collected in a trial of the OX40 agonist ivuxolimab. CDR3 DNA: TGCGCCAGCAGGGTAGGAGAGTTGTACGATGAGCAGTTCTTC. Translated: CASRVGELYDEQFF.